The 21 T cell receptor beta chains below come from one sample, sequenced in a study of post-analysis software for immune sequencing data. Regarding the study as a whole: In patients, TRBV5-6, TRBV5-1 and TRBV20-1 belonged to roughly five TRBV segments found more frequently than in controls.

Every TCR beta cDNA library bore unique molecular identifiers. A single record per CDR3 protein comes from TCRdb applying MiXCR to the PCR reads. Of some 800,000 distinct CDR3 sequences listed, 46% are singletons. Their specific antigens are unknown. Sequenced: blood. All receptors come from a girl between 10 and 17 years old with multiple sclerosis.

The chain uses TRBV7-3 and TRBJ2-3, with 9 bases identical to TRBD2. Germline lookup yields CDR1 SGHTA and CDR2 FQGTGA. The CDR3 contains 17 residues. V gave up 5 bases and J gave up 0 bases; unmatched junction bases: 9. CDR3: CASSPHPTSGSTDTQYF. CDR3 DNA: TGTGCCAGCAGCCCCCACCCTACTAGCGGGAGCACAGATACGCAGTATTTT.

V gene TRBV9 combines with J gene TRBJ2-1; tentatively, D is TRBD1 (7 bases). Trimming stripped 4 bases from V and 7 bases from J, with 18 bases between. There are 15 residues in the CDR3. The V gene's germline CDR1 is SGDLS and CDR2 YYNGEE. The CDR3 bases are TGTGCCAGCAGCAACCCGGGCCCAGGGGGGAATGAGCAGTTCTTC. It yields the protein CASSNPGPGGNEQFF.

As to this clonotype: One junction end disagrees with the germline gene, perhaps due to a read error. This chain links TRBV20-1 with TRBJ2-5, with D hard to call. This CDR3 is built from 11 residues. Germline CDR1 is DFQATT and CDR2 is SNEGSKA (reference sequence). The CDR3 DNA sequence: TGCAGTGCTAGAACTCAAGAGACCCGGTACTTC. This codes for CSARTQETRYF.

This sequence joins TRBV25-1 and TRBJ2-1; 8 bases are shared with TRBD1. V dropped 4 bases and J dropped 0; count of bases not matched to a gene: 5. Germline CDR1 MGHDK, CDR2 SYGVNS. The CDR3 has 16 amino acids. The CDR3 loop is CASSGQGPDSYNEQFF. In DNA, the CDR3 is TGTGCCAGCAGTGGACAGGGGCCAGACTCCTACAATGAGCAGTTCTTC. Drawing the rest from reference TRBV25-1 and TRBJ2-1, the complete variable domain is EADIYQTPRYLVIGTGKKITLECSQTMGHDKMYWYQQDPGMELHLIHYSYGVNSTEKGDLSSESTVSRIRTEHFPLTLESARPSHTSQYLCASSGQGPDSYNEQFFGPGTRLTVL.

This clonotype was picked up a small number of times. The chain has TRBV4-1 and TRBJ2-5; possibly TRBD2 for D (6 bases). The V and J ends lost 3 bases and 3 bases respectively, with 17 bases between them. The CDR3 is 16 amino acids. Per germline, CDR1 MGHRA and CDR2 YSYEKL. The DNA for the CDR3 is TGCGCCAGCAGCCAGAGCCGAGGAGGAGGGGAAGAGACCCAGTACTTC. It is translated as CASSQSRGGGEETQYF.

The chain has TRBV20-1 and TRBJ2-3; possible D gene TRBD2, 5 bases. The germline V gene has CDR1 DFQATT and CDR2 SNEGSKA (reference sequence). Trimming pared 3 bases from V and 8 bases from J, leaving 15 bases between. This CDR3 comprises 13 residues. This chain's CDR3 is CSASRTDRGTQYF. Here the CDR3 DNA reads TGCAGTGCTAGCCGGACTGACCGAGGTACGCAGTATTTT.

This clonotype was seen only a few times. This chain uses TRBV20-1 with TRBJ2-5; D possibly corresponds to TRBD2 (5 bases). The CDR3 loop spans 14 amino acids. Germline CDR1 is DFQATT and CDR2 is SNEGSKA (reference sequence). Trimming pared 0 bases from V and 3 bases from J, leaving 11 bases between. The CDR3 reads CSARDYRGKETQYF. For the CDR3, the DNA is TGCAGTGCTAGAGATTACCGAGGGAAAGAGACCCAGTACTTC.

V and J are TRBV20-1 and TRBJ1-1; possible D gene TRBD1, 5 bases. The CDR3 totals 12 residues. The germline V gene encodes CDR1 DFQATT and CDR2 SNEGSKA (reference sequence). V lost 0 bases and J lost 11, with 13 bases in between. CDR3 amino acids: CSARDTTKGAFF. In DNA form, the CDR3 reads TGCAGTGCTAGAGATACAACAAAGGGGGCTTTCTTT.

This chain joins TRBV7-2 and TRBJ1-4; 7 bases are a match to TRBD1. V lost 2 bases, J lost 8 bases, and 5 bases stayed unmatched. This CDR3 has 14 residues. The germline CDR1 and CDR2 sequences are SGHTA and FQGNSA. The CDR3 region is CASSLHRGGEKLFF. In nucleotides, the CDR3 is TGTGCCAGCAGCTTACACAGGGGTGGGGAAAAACTGTTTTTT.

This clonotype was counted once. The gene calls are TRBV11-2 and TRBJ2-1, with 8 bases fitting TRBD2. V shed 1 base and J 5 bases; nucleotides not matched to a gene: 4. Looked up from germline, CDR1 is SGHAT and CDR2 is FQNNGV. The CDR3 has 15 amino acids. In DNA, the CDR3 is TGTGCCAGCAGCTTAGGCGGGAGGCTCAACAATGAGCAGTTCTTC. Amino acid sequence: CASSLGGRLNNEQFF.

This clonotype has a handful of counts. The rearrangement links TRBV6-6 to TRBJ2-3; TRBD1 matches at 8 bases. The germline V gene encodes CDR1 MNHNY and CDR2 SVGAGI (reference sequence). CDR3 length: 14 residues. V trimming: 6 bases; J trimming: 1 base; junction bases outside the gene matches: 3. DNA of the CDR3: TGTGCCAGCAGACAGGGGGTGGGCACAGATACGCAGTATTTT. It translates to CASRQGVGTDTQYF.

This clonotype was detected only once. The chain has TRBV7-9 and TRBJ1-4; TRBD1 is a possible D gene (5 bases). The CDR3 has 17 amino acids. With 6 bases removed from V and 0 bases from J, the gap between germline ends came to 17 bases. Germline lookup yields CDR1 SEHNR and CDR2 FQNEAQ (reference sequence). For the CDR3, the DNA is TGTGCCAGCAGTCGTTCTCTCAGGGTCACAACTAATGAAAAACTGTTTTTT. This translates into CASSRSLRVTTNEKLFF.

Here the CDR3 reads CASSLGVGEGEQYF. CDR3 in DNA: TGTGCCAGCAGCTTAGGTGTAGGAGAAGGCGAGCAGTACTTC. This sequence joins TRBV7-9 and TRBJ2-7; no firm D call. Germline V gene data show CDR1 as SEHNR and CDR2 as FQNEAQ (reference sequence). V was cut by 1 base and J by 6 bases, with 13 bases left in between. This CDR3 has 14 residues.

This rearrangement joins TRBV7-2 to TRBJ2-1; D remains ambiguous. This CDR3 comprises 15 residues. Germline assignment: CDR1 SGHTA and CDR2 FQGNSA. The germline V and J ends were trimmed by 5 bases and 7 bases, with 18 bases remaining between them. The CDR3: CASSLRRRGENEQFF. The CDR3 bases are TGTGCCAGCAGCCTCCGGCGGCGTGGTGAGAATGAGCAGTTCTTC.

The V and J genes are TRBV7-6 and TRBJ2-1, with 11 positions matching TRBD2. Trimming cost V 4 bases and J 7 bases; bases outside gene matches: 24. From germline, CDR1 is SGHVS and CDR2 FNYEAQ. CDR3 size: 21 residues. CDR3 amino acids: CASSSRGGKLPTSGNENEQFF. CDR3 nucleotide sequence: TGTGCCAGCAGCTCCCGGGGGGGGAAACTCCCGACTAGCGGGAATGAAAATGAGCAGTTCTTC.

The J gene is TRBJ2-1, the V gene TRBV27, with no clear D. Looked up from germline, CDR1 is MNHEY and CDR2 is SMNVEV (reference sequence). The CDR3 covers 11 residues. The V and J ends lost 7 bases and 8 bases respectively, with 9 bases between them. CDR3 in amino acids: CASTIGDEQFF. In nucleotides, the CDR3 is TGTGCCAGCACCATTGGCGATGAGCAGTTCTTC.

This clonotype occurred a few times. The rearrangement uses TRBV12-3 or TRBV12-4 and TRBJ1-2, with unresolved D. V was cut by 6 bases and J by 4 bases, with 15 bases left in between. The CDR3 spans 14 residues. CDR3 bases: TGTGCCAGCAGCGCCGGTATCGGACGCTATGGCTACACCTTC. Translated, it gives CASSAGIGRYGYTF.

This clonotype was observed once. The rearrangement joins TRBV28 to TRBJ2-7; 11 nucleotides align to TRBD1. From germline, CDR1 is MDHEN and CDR2 SYDVKM. V shed 6 bases and J 0 bases; nucleotides not matched to a gene: 16. The CDR3 sequence is 19 residues long. The chain's CDR3 is CASRMPGQGDSSSSYEQYF. The CDR3 region has the DNA TGTGCCAGCAGGATGCCGGGACAGGGGGATAGCAGCAGCTCCTACGAGCAGTACTTC.

The rearrangement links TRBV12-3 or TRBV12-4 to TRBJ1-5; 7 bases are a match to TRBD1. J gave up 3 bases and V 4 bases, and 21 bases lay outside the gene matches. CDR3 size: 20 residues. CDR3 in amino acids: CASSSGGTARVGVSNQPQHF. In DNA form, the CDR3 reads TGTGCCAGCAGTTCAGGAGGGACAGCAAGGGTTGGGGTGTCCAATCAGCCCCAGCATTTT.

J is TRBJ2-6 and V is TRBV10-3; D is unresolved. Trimming took 4 bases from V and 0 from J, leaving 10 bases between them. Germline loops: CDR1 ENHRY, CDR2 SYGVKD. This CDR3 region has 16 residues. CDR3 sequence (DNA): TGTGCCATCAGTGCTCAGGCGAGCTCTGGGGCCAACGTCCTGACTTTC. Translation: CAISAQASSGANVLTF.

This rearrangement joins TRBV7-9 to TRBJ2-1; D ambiguous. V gave up 6 bases and J gave up 2 bases, with 11 bases separating them. This CDR3 region has 14 residues. The germline V gene encodes CDR1 SEHNR and CDR2 FQNEAQ (reference sequence). CDR3 DNA: TGTGCCAGCAGGGCAGACGAACCCTACAATGAGCAGTTCTTC. Amino acids: CASRADEPYNEQFF.